This note documents a single T cell receptor (beta chain) sequence. This clonotype has ten or more counts. Its antigen is unknown. The sample holds no much larger clone one base away, and base qualities are not on file. In the germline V gene, CDR1 corresponds to SGHRS and CDR2 to YFSETQ. The CDR3, from cysteine to phenylalanine, totals 15 residues. Of all the DNA, just the CDR3 is kept, 45 bases in frame from base 1. V and J are trimmed by 4 bases and 2 bases, and the gene matches miss 6 bases of the junction. This sample is part of a study of spatial heterogeneity in lung cancer (dated by TCRdb to the late 2010s). Some background on the complete study: More beta-chain than alpha-chain transcripts were consistently detected, likely reflecting higher beta-chain transcript abundance. In the raw uncorrected reads, each unique combination of TCR and UMI appeared on average more than ten times. In non-small cell lung cancer, the study quantitatively compared TCR alpha and beta repertoires across several tumor regions, matched nontumor lung, and blood. TCR repertoire features were related to nonsynonymous mutation counts determined by whole-exome sequencing of tumor tissue. Both alpha and beta chains were TCR-sequenced in 220 or so tumor regions, around 65 matched nontumor lung samples and over 55 PBMC samples obtained at surgery.

The paper as a whole reports these results and caveats: Ubiquitous expanded tumor TCRs showed up in blood more often at tumor resection than at routine follow-up. Additional single-cell paired TCR alpha and beta sequencing was considered necessary to confirm, at a functional level, the hypothesis that regional TCRs recognize regional mutations.

The library came from 5' RACE. TCRdb names NextSeq 500 as the instrument used. In the TCR library protocol, a unique molecular identifier was attached to each TCR cDNA molecule so that PCR and sequencing errors could be corrected. The study's own analysis went as follows. Decombinator tools were used for TCR identification, UMI-based error correction and CDR3 extraction. TCRs above a frequency of 2 per 1,000, corresponding to the top 1% of the tumor frequency distribution, were defined as expanded. Renyi diversity was calculated using the R vegan package after each repertoire was subsampled 100 times to 5,000 TCRs. CDR3 similarity networks were built from amino acid triplet string-kernel similarity, connecting CDR3s with pairwise similarity above 0.82. The public reads were run again by TCRdb, first through fastp at Q25 and then through MiXCR, and only productive beta chains were kept. Duplicate CDR3 protein sequences are folded into a single record with the most common DNA and genes. Clone size and V and J calls follow TCRdb, not the original study. For this sample there are more than 15,000 distinct CDR3 sequences; over 20% appear just once. About a fifth of the sample lies in the top ten.

The time point label of this sample denotes: sample taken at primary tumor resection. Whole RNA extracted from tumor and nontumor lung tissue, or from cryopreserved PBMC samples, was used for TCR sequencing without cell sorting. The donors were about 65 patients from the lung TRACERx cohort who had early-stage, untreated non-small cell lung cancer. Patients were selected for TCR sequencing only if sufficient RNA was available from at least two tumor regions. Material: PBMCs, obtained at surgery. Recombination connected TRBV5-1 to TRBJ2-7, and 10 junctional nucleotides match TRBD1. The origin of this receptor is a female donor with early-stage non-small cell lung cancer. The DNA sequence follows: TGCGCCAGCAGCCAGGGGACAGGGGATGCCTACGAGCAGTACTTC. This yields the protein CASSQGTGDAYEQYF.